A selection of T cell receptor beta chains follows, all from one sample in a study of cytomegalovirus exposure and HLA in healthy donors. The data were produced by immunoSEQ multiplex PCR, yet TCRdb's version contains in-frame clones alone and is incomplete. Here the sample table reports about 160,000 clones. The sequencing sample was made of PBMCs. The receptors stem from a woman aged 55-69 years in good health and CMV-seronegative. Both conserved end residues are part of each CDR3. The D gene is left open where the match is weak.

J | V | D | DNA | CDR3
TRBJ1-5 | TRBV4-1 | . | TGCGCCAGCAGCCAATCCGGGGGACCCCAGCATTTT | CASSQSGGPQHF
TRBJ2-6 | TRBV6-6 | . | TGTGCCAGCAGGACAGGTACTGGGGCCAACGTCCTGACTTTC | CASRTGTGANVLTF
TRBJ2-7 | TRBV19 | TRBD2 | TGTGCCAGTAGTAGCGGGAGGGCCCACGAGCAGTACTTC | CASSSGRAHEQYF
TRBJ2-7 | TRBV4-3 | . | TGCGCCAGCAGCGGGCGCGGGCGGGACTACGAGCAGTACTTC | CASSGRGRDYEQYF
TRBJ1-2 | TRBV18 | . | TGTGCCAGCTCACTTACTGAGAACTATGGCTACACCTTC | CASSLTENYGYTF
TRBJ1-1 | TRBV20-1 | . | TGCAGTTCTAACACTGAAGCTTTCTTT | CSSNTEAFF
TRBJ2-1 | TRBV7-3 | TRBD1 | TGTGCCAGCAGTCGTACAGGGGGCGCGATGAATGAGCAGTTCTTC | CASSRTGGAMNEQFF
TRBJ1-2 | TRBV7-2 | TRBD1 | TGTGCCAGCAGTCGACAGGGAACGGGTGGCTACACCTTC | CASSRQGTGGYTF
TRBJ2-3 | TRBV15 | TRBD2 | TGTGCCACCAGCAGTGGCACGCTCGCGGGGGTCACAGATACGCAGTATTTT | CATSSGTLAGVTDTQYF
TRBJ2-3 | TRBV7-3 | TRBD2 | TGTGCCAGCAGCTCAGGACTAGCGGGGGGTGATACGCAGTATTTT | CASSSGLAGGDTQYF
TRBJ2-7 | TRBV2 | . | TGTGCCAGCAGTGAATGGACAGATTCTTACGAGCAGTACTTC | CASSEWTDSYEQYF
TRBJ2-2 | TRBV5-1 | TRBD1 | TGCGCCAGCAGCTTGGACAGGGGGATCACCGGGGAGCTGTTTTTT | CASSLDRGITGELFF
TRBJ2-2 | TRBV5-1 | . | TGCGCCAGCAGCTTGGGGGACAATTTAAACACCGGGGAGCTGTTTTTT | CASSLGDNLNTGELFF
TRBJ1-2 | TRBV5-1 | TRBD1 | TGCGCCAGCAGCGAACCGGGACAGGGGGCCGCTGGCTACACCTTC | CASSEPGQGAAGYTF
TRBJ2-7 | TRBV6-5 | TRBD1 | TGTGCCAGCAGTTCGACAGGGCTTCAGTACTACGAGCAGTACTTC | CASSSTGLQYYEQYF
TRBJ1-1 | TRBV19 | . | TGTGCCAGTAGTATCCTTCTCGGGGAGGCTGAAGCTTTCTTT | CASSILLGEAEAFF
TRBJ1-5 | TRBV4-2 | . | TGTGCCAGCAGCCAAGAGCCCAACCAGGGTTGGGCTAATCAGCCCCAGCATTTT | CASSQEPNQGWANQPQHF
TRBJ2-4 | TRBV7-2 | TRBD2 | TGTGCCAGCAGCTTTAGAGCGGGGGACAAAAACATTCAGTACTTC | CASSFRAGDKNIQYF
TRBJ2-7 | TRBV6-1 | TRBD2 | TGTGCCAGCAGTGAAGTTTTTGGTCTAGCGGGAGACGAGCAGTACTTC | CASSEVFGLAGDEQYF
TRBJ2-7 | TRBV27 | . | TGTGCCAGCAGATGGGCTCAGGGCGAGCAGTACTTC | CASRWAQGEQYF
TRBJ1-4 | TRBV11-2 | . | TGTGCCAGCAGCTTAGATTTCTTTGGTTTGGGAGGTGAAAAACTGTTTTTT | CASSLDFFGLGGEKLFF
TRBJ2-1 | TRBV27 | TRBD2 | TGTGCCAGCAGTAAAAGACTAGCGGGAGCGCCTTACGATGAGCAGTTCTTC | CASSKRLAGAPYDEQFF
TRBJ1-5 | TRBV19 | . | TGTGCCAGTAGTATATGGCAGGCCGATCAGCCCCAGCATTTT | CASSIWQADQPQHF
TRBJ2-1 | TRBV25-1 | TRBD2 | TGTGCCAGCAGTGGGACTAGCGGGAGAGTCAATGAGCAGTTCTTC | CASSGTSGRVNEQFF
TRBJ1-5 | TRBV9 | . | TGTGCCAGCAGCGTAGCTCCTGAGGGGCCCCAGCATTTT | CASSVAPEGPQHF
TRBJ1-1 | TRBV6-4 | . | TGTGCCGGCAGTGACTCTCCGGGACAAACGAACACTGAAGCTTTCTTT | CAGSDSPGQTNTEAFF
TRBJ1-5 | TRBV7-9 | . | TGTGCCAGCAGCTTGTCCGGGGAAAACCAGCCCCAGCATTTT | CASSLSGENQPQHF
TRBJ2-1 | TRBV7-3 | TRBD1 | TGTGCCAGCAGCTCGACAGGGGACTCCTACAATGAGCAGTTCTTC | CASSSTGDSYNEQFF
TRBJ2-3 | TRBV7-3 | . | TGTGCCAGCAGCCTAGAGGGTACGCAGTATTTT | CASSLEGTQYF
TRBJ2-1 | TRBV12-5 | TRBD2 | TGTGCTAGTGGACTAGCGGGAGGCGACAATGAGCAGTTCTTC | CASGLAGGDNEQFF
TRBJ2-7 | TRBV5-1 | TRBD2 | TGCGCCAGCAGCCCTCTAGCGGGGGGGCCGCACGAGCAGTACTTC | CASSPLAGGPHEQYF
TRBJ2-2 | TRBV14 | . | TGTGCCAGCAGCCATATTTCGATCAGGGGAACCGGGGAGCTGTTTTTT | CASSHISIRGTGELFF
TRBJ2-3 | TRBV7-9 | . | TGTGCCAGCAGCCCAGGGGCTAGCGGAAGCACAGATACGCAGTATTTT | CASSPGASGSTDTQYF
TRBJ2-5 | TRBV9 | TRBD2 | TGTGCCAGCAGTTCAACTGGGAGGGTGGAGACCCAGTACTTC | CASSSTGRVETQYF
TRBJ2-4 | TRBV5-5 | . | TGTGCCAGCAGCTTACGAGAGGGGGACATTCAGTACTTC | CASSLREGDIQYF
TRBJ2-1 | TRBV29-1 | TRBD2 | TGCAGCGTTGAAACCCCCGGACTAGCACGCTACAATGAGCAGTTCTTC | CSVETPGLARYNEQFF
TRBJ1-1 | TRBV5-6 | TRBD1 | TGTGCCAGCAGCACAATTGGACAGGGAGCAGCTTTCTTT | CASSTIGQGAAFF
TRBJ2-5 | TRBV4-1 | . | TGCGCCAGCAGCCAAGAGAAGGACATGCGTAAGTACTTC | CASSQEKDMRKYF
TRBJ2-1 | TRBV5-1 | . | TGCGCCAGCAGCTTGGATCAGGGATCATACAATGAGCAGTTCTTC | CASSLDQGSYNEQFF
TRBJ1-6 | TRBV10-3 | TRBD1 | TGTGCCATAACGCCGGGACAGGGTTCTAATTCACCCCTCCACTTT | CAITPGQGSNSPLHF
TRBJ2-1 | TRBV15 | TRBD2 | TGTGCCACCAGCGGTCTAGCGGGGGATTCCTACAATGAGCAGTTCTTC | CATSGLAGDSYNEQFF
TRBJ2-5 | TRBV6-5 | . | TGTGCCAGCAGGGGAGTAAACGGACAGACCCAGTACTTC | CASRGVNGQTQYF
TRBJ2-1 | TRBV10-2 | . | TGCGCCAGCAGTGATTACGCAGGTGAGCAGTTCTTC | CASSDYAGEQFF
TRBJ2-3 | TRBV6-5 | . | TGTGCCAGCAGACTCGATCAAAGCACAGATACGCAGTATTTT | CASRLDQSTDTQYF
TRBJ2-1 | TRBV27 | . | TGTGCCAGCAGTTTATCGCCTAGCCAGAGTACTTCGTACAATGAGCAGTTCTTC | CASSLSPSQSTSYNEQFF
TRBJ1-1 | TRBV6-5 | TRBD1 | TGTGCCAGCAGTAACTCAGGGGGAGGGACTGAAGCTTTCTTT | CASSNSGGGTEAFF
TRBJ2-2 | TRBV19 | TRBD2 | TGTGCCATAGGGACTAGCGCTAACACCGGGGAGCTGTTTTTT | CAIGTSANTGELFF
TRBJ1-5 | TRBV2 | . | TGTGCCAGCAGGTTAGAAGGAGGGCCCCAGCATTTT | CASRLEGGPQHF
TRBJ2-1 | TRBV9 | TRBD2 | TGTGCCAGCAGCGTGGGGGGGGGCTCCTACAATGAGCAGTTCTTC | CASSVGGGSYNEQFF
TRBJ2-1 | TRBV27 | . | TGTGCCAGCAGCCCGAGTCGGGCAGACCAGGGGAATGAGCAGTTCTTC | CASSPSRADQGNEQFF
TRBJ2-7 | TRBV5-1 | . | TGCGCCAGCAGCTCACTGAAAAAAGGGAATGCAGTGAGGGTCGAGCAGTACTTC | CASSSLKKGNAVRVEQYF
TRBJ1-1 | TRBV5-4 | TRBD1 | TGTGCCAGCAGCTTGTACGACAGGGGGGATACTGAAGCTTTCTTT | CASSLYDRGDTEAFF
TRBJ2-5 | TRBV19 | . | TGTGCCAGTAGTATCGTTGGGGGGGAGACCCAGTACTTC | CASSIVGGETQYF
TRBJ2-2 | TRBV11-3 | . | TGTGCCAGCAGCCGTACCGGGGAGCTGTTTTTT | CASSRTGELFF
TRBJ2-3 | TRBV7-6 | TRBD2 | TGTGCCAGCAGCTTCCGACTAGCGGGGGGCACAGATACGCAGTATTTT | CASSFRLAGGTDTQYF
TRBJ2-7 | TRBV20-1 | TRBD2 | TGCAGTTTCGGGGGGGCCTACGAGCAGTACTTC | CSFGGAYEQYF
TRBJ2-3 | TRBV9 | . | TGTGCCAGCAGCGTAGGTCCTCGCGGCACAGATACGCAGTATTTT | CASSVGPRGTDTQYF
TRBJ1-6 | TRBV7-9 | TRBD1 | TGTGCCAGCAGCTTAGCGTGGGGACAGGTTAATTCACCCCTCCACTTT | CASSLAWGQVNSPLHF
TRBJ2-7 | TRBV7-2 | . | TGTGCCAGCAACGCCTTCGGGACATCTTCCTACGAGCAGTACTTC | CASNAFGTSSYEQYF
TRBJ2-3 | TRBV4-1 | . | TGCGCCAGCAGCCCGGCTCCCGGGATACCTAGCACAGATACGCAGTATTTT | CASSPAPGIPSTDTQYF